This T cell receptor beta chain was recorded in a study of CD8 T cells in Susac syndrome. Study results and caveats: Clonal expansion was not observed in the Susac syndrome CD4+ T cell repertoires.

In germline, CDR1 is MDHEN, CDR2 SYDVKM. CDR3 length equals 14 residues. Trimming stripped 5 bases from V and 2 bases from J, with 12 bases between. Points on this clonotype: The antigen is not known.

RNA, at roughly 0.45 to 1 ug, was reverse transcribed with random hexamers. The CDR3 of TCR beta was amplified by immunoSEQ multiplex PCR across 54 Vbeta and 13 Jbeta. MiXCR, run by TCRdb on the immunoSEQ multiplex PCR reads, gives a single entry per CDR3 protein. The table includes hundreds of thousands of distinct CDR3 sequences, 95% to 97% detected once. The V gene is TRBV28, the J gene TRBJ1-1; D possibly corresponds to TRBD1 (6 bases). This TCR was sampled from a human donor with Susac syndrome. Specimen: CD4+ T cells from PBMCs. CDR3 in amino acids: CASSHRESNTEAFF. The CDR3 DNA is TGTGCCAGCAGTCACAGGGAGTCAAACACTGAAGCTTTCTTT.